This passage covers 27 T cell receptor beta chains from one sample sequenced in a study of post-analysis software for immune sequencing data. Overall study results and limits: Compared with controls, patients had more of about 5 TRBV segments, including TRBV5-6, TRBV5-1 and TRBV20-1.

These receptors lack a known antigen. Each TCR beta cDNA library carried unique molecular identifiers. TCRdb redid the calling of the PCR reads with MiXCR, one entry per CDR3 protein. Of about 430,000 distinct CDR3 sequences listed, about 40% are singletons. The specimen sequenced was blood. Every receptor here comes from a girl aged 2 to 9 with multiple sclerosis.

The chain combines TRBV7-9 with TRBJ1-5, with D unresolved. CDR3 length: 18 residues. Trimming left V 5 bases short and J 1 base short, with 21 bases between. Germline V CDR1 and CDR2: SEHNR, FQNEAQ (reference sequence). The CDR3 DNA follows: TGTGCCAGCAGCCTGTCCCAGGAATCACTGAGGAGCAATCAGCCCCAGCATTTT. Translated: CASSLSQESLRSNQPQHF.

The chain links TRBV7-2 to TRBJ2-3, with D possibly TRBD2 on 6 matching bases. The germline V gene has CDR1 SGHTA and CDR2 FQGNSA. The CDR3 has 12 residues. The V end lost 8 bases, the J end lost 4 bases, and 10 bases lay between the germline ends. The CDR3 here is CASSGGADTQYF. In DNA form, the CDR3 reads TGTGCCAGCTCCGGGGGTGCAGATACGCAGTATTTT.

This clonotype has just a few counts. V and J are TRBV7-2 and TRBJ2-5, with a tentative D call TRBD1 (7 bases). The CDR3 is 15 residues long. Germline values: CDR1 SGHTA, CDR2 FQGNSA. V was clipped by 1 base and J by 5 bases, with 14 bases between them. The CDR3 here is CASSLVGGAGETQYF. CDR3 bases: TGTGCCAGCAGCTTAGTAGGGGGCGCGGGGGAGACCCAGTACTTC.

In this sample, this clonotype turned up many times. At one end the junction does not follow the germline gene, possibly because of a read error. The V call is TRBV5-1, the J call TRBJ1-1; D gene uncertain. The CDR3 contains 13 residues. Per the germline V gene, CDR1 is SGHRS and CDR2 is YFSETQ. This chain's CDR3 is CASSLGRNTEAFF. The CDR3 nucleotides are TGTGCCAGCAGCTTAGGAAGGAACACTGAAGCTTTCTTT.

The sample holds a few counts of this clonotype. The rearrangement links TRBV29-1 to TRBJ1-2; 8 bases agree with TRBD1. The V gene end was trimmed by 7 bases and the J gene end by 5 bases; junction bases not matched to a gene: 9. The CDR3 runs to 13 residues. The germline V gene encodes CDR1 SQVTM and CDR2 ANQGSEA. CDR3 sequence: CSARLGQDYGYTF. CDR3 in DNA: TGCAGCGCCCGACTGGGACAGGATTATGGCTACACCTTC.

This clonotype was detected ten times or more. V and J are TRBV12-3 or TRBV12-4 and TRBJ1-2, with no clear D. The CDR3 loop spans 12 amino acids. Trimming cost V 6 bases and J 3 bases, with 8 bases left between them. The CDR3 DNA follows: TGTGCCAGCAGCCCTGATCACTATGGCTACACCTTC. Translated, it gives CASSPDHYGYTF.

This clonotype was seen only a few times. This sequence joins TRBV7-9 and TRBJ2-5, with D uncertain. This CDR3 region has 16 residues. Trimming shortened V by 2 bases and J by 1 base, and 14 bases separated the two germline ends. CDR1 SEHNR and CDR2 FQNEAQ come from the germline V gene (reference sequence). The CDR3 DNA follows: TGTGCCAGCAGCTTAAATGGTCCGGGCGTCCAAGAGACCCAGTACTTC. Its translation: CASSLNGPGVQETQYF. Full variable domain (outside the CDR3, taken from reference TRBV7-9 and TRBJ2-5): DTGVSQNPRHKITKRGQNVTFRCDPISEHNRLYWYRQTLGQGPEFLTYFQNEAQLEKSRLLSDRFSAERPKGSFSTLEIQRTEQGDSAMYLCASSLNGPGVQETQYFGPGTRLLVL.

The CDR3 region is CSVGSERQYF. In nucleotides, the CDR3 is TGCAGCGTTGGTTCTGAGAGGCAGTACTTC. V and J are TRBV29-1 and TRBJ2-5; no reliable D call. Germline loops: CDR1 SQVTM, CDR2 ANQGSEA. V was cut by 4 bases and J by 11 bases, with 11 bases left in between. This CDR3 region has 10 residues.

This clonotype was counted a few times. This sequence joins TRBV5-1 and TRBJ2-3; maybe TRBD2 (5 bases). This CDR3 region has 14 residues. The germline V and J ends were trimmed by 1 base and 6 bases, with 12 bases remaining between them. Germline CDR1 SGHRS, CDR2 YFSETQ. The CDR3 coding sequence is TGCGCCAGCAGCTTGAGGACTGGCCCCGATACGCAGTATTTT. Protein: CASSLRTGPDTQYF. The whole variable domain, remainder taken from reference TRBV5-1 and TRBJ2-3, is KAGVTQTPRYLIKTRGQQVTLSCSPISGHRSVSWYQQTPGQGLQFLFEYFSETQRNKGNFPGRFSGRQFSNSRSEMNVSTLELGDSALYLCASSLRTGPDTQYFGPGTRLTVL.

A few counts support this clonotype. This CDR3 reads CASSPGQNEQYF. The DNA of the CDR3 is TGTGCCAGCTCACCAGGACAGAACGAGCAGTACTTC. The chain uses TRBV18 and TRBJ2-5; D is possibly TRBD1 (6 bases). The closer fit of TRBJ2-7 to the DNA end suggests the J call may be wrong. The CDR3 is 12 amino acids. Per the germline V gene, CDR1 is KGHSH and CDR2 is LQKENI.

This clonotype has only one observation. The V and J genes are TRBV25-1 and TRBJ2-1; 9 nucleotides align to TRBD1. The germline V gene encodes CDR1 MGHDK and CDR2 SYGVNS. V lost 1 base, J lost 1 base, and 5 bases stayed unmatched. The CDR3 length is 17 residues. The chain's CDR3 is CASSEFGGTGSYNEQFF. The CDR3 DNA reads TGTGCCAGCAGTGAATTTGGGGGGACAGGGTCCTACAATGAGCAGTTCTTC.

The chain joins TRBV13 to TRBJ2-7; a weak D match, TRBD2 (5 bases). This CDR3 has 13 amino acids. The ends were cut back, 5 bases at V and 0 bases at J, with 8 bases in the middle. Looked up from germline, CDR1 is PRHDT and CDR2 is FYEKMQ (reference sequence). The CDR3 coding sequence is TGTGCCAGCAGCGTGGGAGTCTCCTACGAGCAGTACTTC. Encoded protein: CASSVGVSYEQYF.

The chain couples TRBV7-2 to TRBJ2-7, with TRBD1 identical over 7 bases. Germline CDR1 and CDR2: SGHTA and FQGNSA. CDR3 length: 14 amino acids. The V segment lost 3 bases and the J segment 7 bases; nucleotides outside the gene matches: 9. CDR3 loop: CASSFRQGRDEQYF. As DNA, the CDR3 is TGTGCCAGCAGCTTCCGACAGGGTAGGGATGAGCAGTACTTC.

The CDR3 region has the DNA TGTGCCAGCTCACCAATTGAAGAGGAAGAGACCCAGTACTTC. Encoded protein: CASSPIEEEETQYF. The chain is built from TRBV18 and TRBJ2-5; the D is unclear. This CDR3 region has 14 residues. CDR1 KGHSH and CDR2 LQKENI come from the germline V gene. V was shortened by 2 bases and J by 3 bases, with 10 bases between the two germline ends.

The rearrangement joins TRBV7-9 to TRBJ2-3; 10 nucleotides agree with TRBD2. Germline V gene lookup returns CDR1 SEHNR and CDR2 FQNEAQ (reference sequence). The CDR3 contains 15 residues. Trimming at V came to 7 bases and at J to 2 bases, leaving 6 bases not matched to a gene. The CDR3 sequence: CASTPGLANTDTQYF. The CDR3 region has the DNA TGTGCCAGCACCCCGGGACTAGCGAACACAGATACGCAGTATTTT.

This chain links TRBV4-1 with TRBJ1-2; 7 bases match TRBD1. The CDR3 covers 16 residues. Germline V gives CDR1 MGHRA, CDR2 YSYEKL. The J segment lost 5 bases and the V segment lost 1 base, leaving 10 bases of the junction unmatched. The CDR3: CASSQVSGQRKYGYTF. DNA for the CDR3: TGCGCCAGCAGCCAAGTTTCGGGACAGAGAAAGTATGGCTACACCTTC.

The table lists this clonotype with a few counts. The V call is TRBV6-5, the J call TRBJ1-2; no definite D call. Trimming cost V 6 bases and J 7 bases, with 12 bases left between them. This CDR3 is built from 12 residues. Germline CDR1 MNHEY, CDR2 SVGAGI. CDR3 protein: CASRNHRIGYTF. The CDR3 DNA reads as TGTGCCAGCAGAAACCACCGGATTGGCTACACCTTC.

This clonotype has a count of ten or more. The CDR3 spells CASSLGDRVHQETQYF. Here the CDR3 DNA reads TGTGCCAGCAGCTTAGGGGACAGGGTCCATCAAGAGACCCAGTACTTC. The rearrangement joins TRBV7-9 to TRBJ2-5; 9 nucleotides match TRBD1. CDR1 SEHNR and CDR2 FQNEAQ come from the germline V gene (reference sequence). CDR3 length equals 16 residues. The junction had 5 bases not matched to a gene; V was cut back by 1 base and J by 2 bases.

V usage is TRBV6-6 and J usage is TRBJ1-5; 8 bases are a match to TRBD1. The CDR3 length is 16 residues. V shed 2 bases and J 4 bases; nucleotides not matched to a gene: 7. Germline V lookup: CDR1 MNHNY, CDR2 SVGAGI (reference sequence). CDR3 bases: TGTGCCAGCAGTTACGGGCCGACAGGGGTTAATCAGCCCCAGCATTTT. Encoded protein: CASSYGPTGVNQPQHF.

In its sample, this clonotype was seen a few times. V usage is TRBV7-3 and J usage is TRBJ2-5, with a tentative D call TRBD2 (6 bases). The germline V gene has CDR1 SGHTA and CDR2 FQGTGA. Trimming took 2 bases from V and 0 from J, leaving 10 bases between them. The CDR3 consists of 15 residues. CDR3: CASSLQGLYQETQYF. For the CDR3, the DNA is TGTGCCAGCAGCTTACAAGGACTATACCAAGAGACCCAGTACTTC.

In its sample, this clonotype was seen a few times. The rearrangement joins TRBV20-1 to TRBJ1-6; TRBD1 matches at 8 bases. This CDR3 region has 11 residues. V shed 3 bases and J 13 bases; nucleotides not matched to a gene: 2. Germline V gene lookup returns CDR1 DFQATT and CDR2 SNEGSKA (reference sequence). The CDR3 spells CSASDRGPLHF. Written as DNA, the CDR3 is TGCAGTGCTAGCGACAGGGGCCCCCTCCACTTT.

This clonotype turned up a few times. This rearrangement joins TRBV6-2 or TRBV6-3 to TRBJ2-1, with 7 bases fitting TRBD2. Germline trimming cut 5 bases from V and 10 bases from J; bases unmatched to any gene: 5. CDR1 is MNHEY, CDR2 SVGEGT, per germline. This CDR3 region has 12 residues. The CDR3 DNA reads as TGTGCCAGCAGTGATCCAGCGGGAGAGCAGTTCTTC. It is translated as CASSDPAGEQFF.

The chain recombines TRBV15 with TRBJ1-2; the match to TRBD1 covers 7 bases. Unmatched junction bases numbered 9, after V lost 5 bases and J lost 3 bases. The germline V gene encodes CDR1 LNHNV and CDR2 YYDKDF (reference sequence). The CDR3 runs 15 residues. CDR3 sequence (DNA): TGTGCCACCAGCGTCGAACAGGGGTGGTACTATGGCTACACCTTC. It yields the protein CATSVEQGWYYGYTF.

The DNA for the CDR3 is TGTGCCAGCAGCCAAGCGGTGGGACAGGGCGCCATTCAGTACTTC. It is translated as CASSQAVGQGAIQYF. The rearrangement links TRBV4-2 to TRBJ2-4; 9 nucleotides match TRBD1. The germline CDR1 and CDR2 sequences are LGHNA and YNFKEQ. V shed 1 base and J 9 bases; nucleotides not matched to a gene: 7. The length of the CDR3 is 15 residues.

The table lists this clonotype with a few counts. This chain links TRBV5-6 with TRBJ2-7; no reliable D call. The CDR3 has 14 amino acids. The germline CDR1 and CDR2 sequences are SGHDT and YYEEEE. V dropped 6 bases and J dropped 4 bases, with 17 bases sitting between them. Here the CDR3 reads CASTNDLGRYEQYF. The DNA of the CDR3 is TGTGCCAGCACCAACGACCTGGGAAGGTACGAGCAGTACTTC.

This clonotype occurred a few times. The chain is built from TRBV7-6 and TRBJ2-3, with TRBD2 matching over 12 bases. The germline CDR1 and CDR2 sequences are SGHVS and FNYEAQ. V lost 0 bases and J lost 11; bases outside the gene matches: 9. CDR3 length: 16 residues. The CDR3 region has the DNA TGTGCCAGCAGCTTAGCTAGTCTAGCGGGGGGGAGAAGGCAGTATTTT. Amino acids: CASSLASLAGGRRQYF.

This chain connects TRBV20-1 to TRBJ2-7; D uncertain. V shed 3 bases and J shed 3 bases, with 9 bases lying between them. CDR1 and CDR2 (germline): DFQATT, SNEGSKA (reference sequence). This CDR3 is built from 12 residues. The CDR3 bases are TGCAGTGCTAGGTCCAAGATCTACGAGCAGTACTTC. It codes for CSARSKIYEQYF.